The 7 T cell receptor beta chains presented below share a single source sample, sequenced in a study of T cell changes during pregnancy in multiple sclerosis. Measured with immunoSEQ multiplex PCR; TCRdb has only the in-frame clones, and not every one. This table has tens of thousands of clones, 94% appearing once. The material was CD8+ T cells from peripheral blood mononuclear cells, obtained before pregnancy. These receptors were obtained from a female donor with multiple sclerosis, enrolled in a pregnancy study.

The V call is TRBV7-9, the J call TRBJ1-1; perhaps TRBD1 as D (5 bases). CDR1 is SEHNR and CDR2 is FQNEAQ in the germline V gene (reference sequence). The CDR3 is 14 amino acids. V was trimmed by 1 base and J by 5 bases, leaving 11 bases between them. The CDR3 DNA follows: TGTGCCAGCAGCTTAGACAGGACTATAACTGAAGCTTTCTTT. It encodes CASSLDRTITEAFF.

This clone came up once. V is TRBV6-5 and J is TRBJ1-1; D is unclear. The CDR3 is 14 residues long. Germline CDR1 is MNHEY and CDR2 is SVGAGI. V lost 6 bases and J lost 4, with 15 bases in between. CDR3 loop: CASRPTGGFTEAFF. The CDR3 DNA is TGTGCCAGCAGACCGACGGGAGGGTTCACTGAAGCTTTCTTT.

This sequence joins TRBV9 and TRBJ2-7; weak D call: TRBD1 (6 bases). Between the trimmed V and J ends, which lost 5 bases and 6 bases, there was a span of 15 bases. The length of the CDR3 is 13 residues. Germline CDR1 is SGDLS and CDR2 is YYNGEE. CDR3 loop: CASSQQGSLEQYF. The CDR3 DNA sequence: TGTGCCAGCAGTCAGCAGGGGTCCCTCGAGCAGTACTTC. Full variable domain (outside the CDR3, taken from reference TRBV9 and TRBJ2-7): DSGVTQTPKHLITATGQRVTLRCSPRSGDLSVYWYQQSLDQGLQFLIQYYNGEERAKGNILERFSAQQFPDLHSELNLSSLELGDSALYFCASSQQGSLEQYFGPGTRLTVT.

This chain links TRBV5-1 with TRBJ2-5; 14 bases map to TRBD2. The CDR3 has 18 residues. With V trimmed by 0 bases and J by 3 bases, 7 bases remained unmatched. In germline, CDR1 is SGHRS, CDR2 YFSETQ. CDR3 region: CASSLVPGLAGVEETQYF. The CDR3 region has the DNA TGCGCCAGCAGCTTGGTTCCGGGACTAGCGGGAGTAGAAGAGACCCAGTACTTC.

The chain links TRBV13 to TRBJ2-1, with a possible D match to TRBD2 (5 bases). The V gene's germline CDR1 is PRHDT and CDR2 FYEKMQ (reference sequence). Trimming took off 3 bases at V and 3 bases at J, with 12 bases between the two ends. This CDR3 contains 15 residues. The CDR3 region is CASSFVTTDYNEQFF. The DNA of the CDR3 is TGTGCCAGCAGCTTCGTGACTACCGACTACAATGAGCAGTTCTTC.

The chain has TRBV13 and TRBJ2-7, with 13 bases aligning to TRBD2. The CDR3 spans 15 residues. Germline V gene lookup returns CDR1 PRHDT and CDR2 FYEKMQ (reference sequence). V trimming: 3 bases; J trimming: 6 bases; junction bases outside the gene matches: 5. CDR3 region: CASSFRLAGGSEQYF. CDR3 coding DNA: TGTGCCAGCAGCTTTAGACTAGCGGGAGGTAGCGAGCAGTACTTC.

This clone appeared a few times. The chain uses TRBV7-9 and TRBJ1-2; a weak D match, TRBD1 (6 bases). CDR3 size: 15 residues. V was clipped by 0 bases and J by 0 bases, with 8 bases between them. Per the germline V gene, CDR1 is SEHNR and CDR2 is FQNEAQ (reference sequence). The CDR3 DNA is TGTGCCAGCAGCTTAGCGGACAGAGCTAACTATGGCTACACCTTC. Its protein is CASSLADRANYGYTF. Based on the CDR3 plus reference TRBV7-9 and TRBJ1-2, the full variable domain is DTGVSQNPRHKITKRGQNVTFRCDPISEHNRLYWYRQTLGQGPEFLTYFQNEAQLEKSRLLSDRFSAERPKGSFSTLEIQRTEQGDSAMYLCASSLADRANYGYTFGSGTRLTVV.